This T cell receptor (beta chain) appears in the sequencing data of a study of CD8+ T cells in alopecia areata. Treatment meaning: oral pan-JAK inhibitor, 5-10 mg twice daily. The CDR3 covers 17 residues. Germline V lookup: CDR1 MGHDK, CDR2 SYGVNS. V was pared by 2 bases and J by 0 bases, with 16 bases between. RNA was isolated and reverse transcribed to cDNA, the sequencing template. Clones were read by immunoSEQ multiplex PCR, and TCRdb kept only the in-frame ones, dropping some. This sample has some 200,000 clones, with roughly three fifths found just once. This TCR was sampled from a human donor with alopecia areata. The chain employs TRBV25-1 and TRBJ1-2; D is possibly TRBD1 (5 bases). Sample: CD8+ T cells sorted from blood, taken at week 24, from a patient treated with tofacitinib. The CDR3 loop reads CASSEAGGGITNYGYTF. Here the CDR3 DNA reads TGTGCCAGCAGTGAAGCCGGGGGAGGTATAACTAACTATGGCTACACCTTC.